These 9 T cell receptor beta chains came from one sample sequenced in a study of cytomegalovirus exposure and HLA in healthy donors. Measured with immunoSEQ multiplex PCR; TCRdb has only the in-frame clones, and not every one. The sample includes about 130,000 clones, approximately 84% of them seen just once. Sequenced: PBMCs. Source of these receptors: a man younger than 45 in good health and CMV-seropositive.

J is TRBJ2-2 and V is TRBV5-6; D remains ambiguous. This CDR3 contains 13 residues. Germline V gene sequence: CDR1 SGHDT, CDR2 YYEEEE. V shed 5 bases and J shed 4 bases, with 9 bases lying between them. The CDR3 protein is CASRRPGTGELFF. The DNA for the CDR3 is TGTGCCAGCAGGAGGCCGGGCACCGGGGAGCTGTTTTTT.

Turning to this clone: A junction boundary mismatches the germline segment, possibly from a read error. The chain recombines TRBV25-1 with TRBJ2-3; D is possibly TRBD2 (7 bases). The CDR3 has 16 amino acids. The germline V gene encodes CDR1 MGHDK and CDR2 SYGVNS. The CDR3 protein is CASSVDVGGVTDTQYF. CDR3 coding DNA: TGTGCCAGCAGTGTTGATGTAGGGGGGGTCACAGATACGCAATATTTT. Full variable domain (remainder filled in from reference TRBV25-1 and TRBJ2-3): EADIYQTPRYLVIGTGKKITLECSQTMGHDKMYWYQQDPGMELHLIHYSYGVNSTEKGDLSSESTVSRIRTEHFPLTLESARPSHTSQYLCASSVDVGGVTDTQYFGPGTRLTVL.

The J gene is TRBJ1-2, the V gene TRBV4-2; 7 bases are shared with TRBD1. CDR3 size: 17 residues. Germline CDR1 LGHNA, CDR2 YNFKEQ. With 3 bases clipped from V and 4 bases from J, the junction kept 14 bases outside the gene matches. The CDR3 loop is CASSQVGTDQAFYGYTF. DNA for the CDR3: TGTGCCAGCAGCCAGGTCGGGACAGACCAAGCATTCTATGGCTACACCTTC.

The rearrangement uses TRBV28 and TRBJ1-2; D uncertain. Trimming took 5 bases from V and 4 from J, leaving 14 bases between them. CDR3 size: 14 residues. Germline V gene sequence: CDR1 MDHEN, CDR2 SYDVKM. The CDR3 loop is CASSTQAGFYGYTF. The CDR3 DNA is TGTGCCAGCAGTACCCAGGCGGGGTTCTATGGCTACACCTTC.

The CDR3 loop reads CAISESETDKPYEQYF. As DNA, the CDR3 is TGTGCCATCAGTGAGTCAGAAACAGACAAACCCTACGAGCAGTACTTC. The V and J genes are TRBV10-3 and TRBJ2-7; D gene uncertain. CDR1 and CDR2 from the germline V gene are ENHRY and SYGVKD. V was trimmed by 0 bases and J by 2 bases, leaving 14 bases between them. The CDR3 covers 16 residues.

This chain connects TRBV18 to TRBJ2-5; tentatively, D is TRBD2 (6 bases). Trimming shortened V by 6 bases and J by 4 bases, and 18 bases separated the two germline ends. CDR3 length: 15 residues. CDR1 is KGHSH, CDR2 LQKENI, per germline. The CDR3 coding sequence is TGTGCCAGCTCGCCTTTAGCGGCCGTGACAGAGACCCAGTACTTC. The encoded protein is CASSPLAAVTETQYF.

Worth noting for this clone: Other DNA sequences of this sample code for an identical CDR3. The chain is built from TRBV19 and TRBJ2-7, with D possibly TRBD1 on 5 matching bases. Germline V lookup: CDR1 LNHDA, CDR2 SQIVND (reference sequence). The CDR3 extends over 13 amino acids. Trimming removed 0 bases at V and 3 bases at J, with 6 bases between. In DNA form, the CDR3 reads TGTGCCAGTAGTATAGACAGGGACTACGAGCAGTACTTC. It translates to CASSIDRDYEQYF.

The chain is built from TRBV18 and TRBJ2-2; 9 positions match TRBD1. The CDR3 spans 17 residues. Germline V CDR1 and CDR2: KGHSH, LQKENI. V dropped 2 bases and J dropped 3; count of bases not matched to a gene: 7. The CDR3 DNA is TGTGCCAGCTCACCAAACCGGGACAGGGCTTACACCGGGGAGCTGTTTTTT. Translation: CASSPNRDRAYTGELFF.

This clone showed up just once. The genes are TRBV30 and TRBJ1-2; D is perhaps TRBD1 (5 bases). Germline V gene data show CDR1 as GTSNPN and CDR2 as SVGIG (reference sequence). The CDR3 contains 13 residues. Trimming removed 1 base from V and 4 bases from J, with 10 bases in between. The CDR3 DNA reads TGTGCCTGGAGTGCTCAGGGTGGCTATGGCTACACCTTC. It translates to CAWSAQGGYGYTF. Based on the CDR3 plus reference TRBV30 and TRBJ1-2, the full variable domain is SQTIHQWPATLVQPVGSPLSLECTVEGTSNPNLYWYRQAAGRGLQLLFYSVGIGQISSEVPQNLSASRPQDRQFILSSKKLLLSDSGFYLCAWSAQGGYGYTFGSGTRLTVV.